What follows is one T cell receptor beta chain and its context. Germline loops: CDR1 KGHSH, CDR2 LQKENI. With 4 bases removed from V and 0 bases from J, the gap between germline ends came to 23 bases. The CDR3 has 19 residues. The data were obtained in a study of T cell responses to AZD1222 COVID-19 vaccine. The assay was immunoSEQ multiplex PCR, and TCRdb's table has in-frame clones only and misses some. The repertoire holds 100,000 to 150,000 clones, with 80% to 90% as singletons. J is TRBJ2-3 and V is TRBV18; D perhaps matches TRBD1 (5 bases). Sequencing used peripheral blood, obtained on day 0 of AZD1222 vaccination. The receptor's source is an adult in good health. CDR3: CASSRNTLDSSTSTDTQYF. Here the CDR3 DNA reads TGTGCCAGCTCACGGAACACCCTTGACAGTTCTACTAGCACAGATACGCAGTATTTT.